The rows below give T cell receptor beta chains drawn from one sample of a study of cytomegalovirus exposure and HLA in healthy donors. The data were produced by immunoSEQ multiplex PCR, yet TCRdb's version contains in-frame clones alone and is incomplete. The sample has roughly 200,000 clones, 65% to 85% seen once; the top ten hold about 1.5%. Specimen: PBMCs. The source is a man aged 50-59 years in good health and CMV-seronegative. CDR3s include the opening cysteine and the closing phenylalanine or tryptophan. Size is omitted from some rows. Given values are once, few, many or a class for expanded clones.

V	size	J	CDR3
TRBV19	-	TRBJ2-3	CASNLAGGLADTQYF
TRBV6-5	-	TRBJ1-2	CASSYSGPGGYTF
TRBV7-9	-	TRBJ1-1	CASSLGTGNTEAFF
TRBV27	-	TRBJ2-1	CASKGQGNNEQFF
TRBV15	-	TRBJ2-7	CATSPPDRASYEQYF
TRBV29-1	-	TRBJ2-5	CSVPAVAGGQETQYF
TRBV11-2	-	TRBJ2-1	CASSLIPGTGDSSYNEQFF
TRBV28	-	TRBJ1-2	CASSTLQGPHGYTF
TRBV28	-	TRBJ1-5	CASSLDRGGNQPQHF
TRBV18	few	TRBJ1-2	CASSLTGTEAGYTF
TRBV4-1	-	TRBJ2-3	CASSLLGSGALTNTQYF
TRBV27	-	TRBJ2-3	CASSSGYGTDTQYF
TRBV18	-	TRBJ2-3	CASSPAGINTDTQYF
TRBV13	-	TRBJ1-2	CASSSRQGANYGYTF
TRBV6-5	once	TRBJ1-5	CASSYSGAANQPQHF
TRBV28	-	TRBJ2-5	CASRVQGGEETQYF
TRBV18	few	TRBJ2-5	CASSLSGLAGLETQYF
TRBV11-3	-	TRBJ2-7	CASSLTSKAGHPYEQYF
TRBV11-3	once	TRBJ2-1	CASSPQGIHEQFF
TRBV5-1	-	TRBJ2-1	CASSSGQSYNEQFF
TRBV4-1	-	TRBJ1-2	CASSQDGTVNGYTF
TRBV28	few	TRBJ2-2	CASSLGTINAGELFF
TRBV5-1	once	TRBJ2-7	CASSTASGSSYEQYF
TRBV2	-	TRBJ2-5	CASLPLISGRTYF
TRBV6-5	-	TRBJ1-5	CASRGAGDQPQHF
TRBV7-6	few	TRBJ2-7	CASSLGLAGEFEQYF
TRBV5-6	few	TRBJ1-1	CASSLGGMNTEAFF
TRBV5-1	-	TRBJ1-1	CASADEGRGTFF
TRBV9	-	TRBJ2-6	CASSVASGSGANVLTF
TRBV5-1	-	TRBJ2-5	CASSLASQAGETQYF
TRBV9	once	TRBJ2-3	CASRPSGRTDTQYF
TRBV11-2	-	TRBJ1-2	CASSYSTGGYGYTF
TRBV28	-	TRBJ1-2	CASSTDGGVIGYTF
TRBV28	-	TRBJ2-6	CASSLQGSGANVLTF
TRBV13	-	TRBJ2-2	CASSLWQGTGELFF
TRBV30	-	TRBJ2-2	CAWRFDRGYTGELFF
TRBV7-7	-	TRBJ2-7	CASSLSIQSYEQYF
TRBV6-5	-	TRBJ1-2	CASSYSSGGSRGYTF
TRBV5-6	-	TRBJ2-7	CASSLGTWGQGEQYF
TRBV15	once	TRBJ2-7	CATSREALAGEQYF
TRBV30	once	TRBJ2-1	CAWTLVGRREQFF
TRBV10-1	-	TRBJ2-3	CASSERRVSIADTQYF
TRBV7-8	few	TRBJ2-1	CASSPDNPGGYNEQFF
TRBV13	-	TRBJ2-3	CASSLFGTSGRGTDTQYF
TRBV29-1	-	TRBJ1-3	CSVEKVGGAAEAGKNTIYF
TRBV19	-	TRBJ1-2	CASSLGGTARFGYTF
TRBV27	-	TRBJ2-7	CASSAGRGGSYEQYF
TRBV27	-	-	CASRRGQAAYEQYF
TRBV19	-	TRBJ2-3	CASSIGQTAADTQYF
TRBV28	-	TRBJ2-7	CASSFQTKGDEQYF